These T cell receptor beta chains were read from a single sample in a study of tumor and adjacent non-tumor tissue in lung cancer. TCRdb re-called the multiplex PCR reads with MiXCR, one entry per CDR3 protein. In the table there are approximately 44,000 distinct CDR3 sequences, roughly 66% of which are singletons. Sequenced input: distant non-tumor lung tissue. These receptors originate from a man aged 50-60 years with non-small cell lung cancer. The CDR3 runs from the conserved cysteine through the conserved F or W. The listing skips clone size in some rows; elsewhere it reads once, few, many or a size class.

V	J	size	CDR3
TRBV2	TRBJ1-5	-	CASSTGQSNQPQHF
TRBV10-2	TRBJ1-6	-	CINSAGPTNSPLHF
TRBV6-1	TRBJ2-1	-	CANSANNERFF
TRBV20-1	TRBJ2-1	many	CSARTAYNEQFF
TRBV11-1	TRBJ2-1	-	CASNSLLAGYEQSF
TRBV11-3	TRBJ1-5	-	CANSSGEKAQHRHF
TRBV29-1	TRBJ2-3	-	CSIEGGTMVGLGDTQYF
TRBV6-2/TRBV6-3	TRBJ2-3	many	CASSYSSPAYTDTQYF
TRBV24-1	TRBJ2-3	many	CATSDLRTPGQGVRDTQYF
TRBV6-5	TRBJ2-1	many	CASSYQPGTGDEQFF
TRBV11-2	TRBJ2-4	-	CASSPLTSGRDNIQYF
TRBV29-1	TRBJ2-7	many	CSVEDAGTGSYEQYF
TRBV11-2	TRBJ1-4	once	CASSLQGQVQGEKLFF
TRBV10-2	TRBJ2-7	-	CPSSERRDPYEQYF
TRBV11-2	TRBJ1-1	-	CASTSITEAFF
TRBV5-1	TRBJ2-5	-	CASNDYLEGYAAQYF
TRBV6-5	TRBJ1-6	many	CASSVLGTAYNSPLHF
TRBV4-2	TRBJ1-4	many	CASSRGQSGEKLFF
TRBV6-1	TRBJ1-2	many	CASSEGAGDGYTF
TRBV5-1	TRBJ2-2	-	CASSFTAGEDTGDLFF
TRBV6-5	TRBJ1-5	once	CASSYLTGSDQPQHF
TRBV29-1	TRBJ2-7	-	CSVNFSHEQYF
TRBV28	TRBJ2-3	-	CTSQGLAGGGTDTQYF
TRBV7-8	TRBJ1-5	-	CASSLADRGGVQPQHF
TRBV24-1	TRBJ2-2	-	CATSLPGDEELFF
TRBV20-1	TRBJ2-5	-	CSANKVETQYF
TRBV29-1	TRBJ2-5	-	CSVQERYQETQYF
TRBV5-4	TRBJ2-1	many	CASSFEGGEQFF
TRBV6-5	TRBJ1-2	-	CAFSYSLGYGYTF
TRBV7-8	TRBJ2-7	many	CASSSSGTGRSSYEQYF
TRBV5-6	TRBJ2-7	-	CTSGLIPGPSYEQYF
TRBV29-1	TRBJ2-1	-	CSVEGGPSREHFF
TRBV5-1	TRBJ1-6	-	CTSAGTENSPLHF
TRBV7-8	TRBJ2-5	-	CTSSPVPEETQYF
TRBV6-6	TRBJ1-5	many	CASSYSPGERDQPQHF
TRBV5-1	TRBJ2-5	-	CASGPGTSGIGVETQYF
TRBV28	TRBJ2-1	few	CASSPYRASSYSEQFF